This entry lists 18 T cell receptor beta chains sequenced from one sample in a study of T cell responses to AZD1222 COVID-19 vaccine. This table comes from immunoSEQ multiplex PCR, and its TCRdb copy is limited to in-frame clones, with some not included. The table lists roughly 260,000 clones, approximately 93% of them singletons. The sequencing here drew on peripheral blood, taken on day 0 of AZD1222 vaccination. These receptors were collected from an adult in good health.

This sequence joins TRBV29-1 and TRBJ2-5; D is unclear. This CDR3 has 13 amino acids. Trimming left V 6 bases short and J 5 bases short, with 16 bases between. The germline gives CDR1 SQVTM, CDR2 ANQGSEA. As DNA, the CDR3 is TGCAGCGTCGAGGCGGCATTTGGGGAGACCCAGTACTTC. Its protein product is CSVEAAFGETQYF.

The rearrangement uses TRBV6-5 and TRBJ1-5; possibly TRBD1 for D (6 bases). Germline V lookup: CDR1 MNHEY, CDR2 SVGAGI. There are 14 residues in the CDR3. V lost 4 bases to trimming and J lost 7 bases, with 14 bases between them. The chain's CDR3 is CASSSQGILQPQHF. The CDR3 DNA is TGTGCCAGCAGTTCTCAGGGGATACTCCAGCCCCAGCATTTT.

V and J are TRBV5-5 and TRBJ2-7, with unresolved D. V lost 3 bases to trimming and J lost 4 bases, with 14 bases between them. Germline V gives CDR1 SGHKS, CDR2 YYEKEE (reference sequence). The CDR3 is made up of 14 amino acids. The CDR3 spells CASSSQWGPYEQYF. CDR3 sequence (DNA): TGTGCCAGCAGCTCCCAGTGGGGTCCGTACGAGCAGTACTTC.

A few counts support this clone. The rearrangement joins TRBV28 to TRBJ2-7; TRBD2 aligns across 8 bases. Germline CDR1 MDHEN, CDR2 SYDVKM. This CDR3 is built from 16 residues. Trimming at V came to 11 bases and at J to 4 bases, leaving 19 bases not matched to a gene. The CDR3 spells CACTRGGAGLLYEQYF. DNA of the CDR3: TGTGCCTGCACACGGGGGGGGGCAGGATTATTATACGAGCAGTACTTC. Full variable domain (remainder filled in from reference TRBV28 and TRBJ2-7): DVKVTQSSRYLVKRTGEKVFLECVQDMDHENMFWYRQDPGLGLRLIYFSYDVKMKEKGDIPEGYSVSREKKERFSLILESASTNQTSMYLCACTRGGAGLLYEQYFGPGTRLTVT.

This clone occurred a few times. The CDR3 bases are TGTGCCACCAGCAGAGGTAACAGCCCCTCCTACGAGCAGTACTTC. Protein product: CATSRGNSPSYEQYF. The chain has TRBV15 and TRBJ2-7; D gene ambiguous. V lost 1 base to trimming and J lost 0 bases, with 10 bases between them. The CDR3 runs to 15 residues. Germline V gene lookup returns CDR1 LNHNV and CDR2 YYDKDF (reference sequence).

The V and J genes are TRBV7-3 and TRBJ2-1; TRBD2 agrees at 10 bases. Germline V gives CDR1 SGHTA, CDR2 FQGTGA. This CDR3 spans 17 amino acids. After removal of 2 bases from V and 6 bases from J, the junction contained 10 bases not matched to a gene. CDR3 protein: CASSLDPQREGGNEQFF. CDR3 nucleotide sequence: TGTGCCAGCAGCTTAGACCCTCAGCGGGAGGGCGGCAATGAGCAGTTCTTC.

The J gene is TRBJ1-5, the V gene TRBV20-1; a possible D gene is TRBD1 (6 bases). Germline V gene lookup returns CDR1 DFQATT and CDR2 SNEGSKA (reference sequence). With 3 bases removed from V and 7 bases from J, the gap between germline ends came to 13 bases. This CDR3 region has 13 residues. CDR3 DNA: TGCAGTGCTAGTCGAGTTGGGGGCCAGCCCCAGCATTTT. Protein: CSASRVGGQPQHF.

A remark on this clone: Other DNA sequences in this sample translate to the same CDR3. The gene calls are TRBV2 and TRBJ1-2; tentative D call: TRBD1 (6 bases). The V end lost 8 bases, the J end lost 2 bases, and 9 bases lay between the germline ends. The CDR3 is 12 amino acids. Germline V CDR1 and CDR2: SNHLY, FYNNEI. The CDR3 protein is CASSGQNYGYTF. The DNA of the CDR3 is TGTGCCAGCTCGGGACAAAACTATGGCTACACCTTC.

This sequence joins TRBV11-1 and TRBJ2-1; 8 positions agree with TRBD1. Per the germline V gene, CDR1 is SGHAT and CDR2 is FQDESV (reference sequence). The CDR3 covers 15 residues. V trimming: 5 bases; J trimming: 5 bases; junction bases outside the gene matches: 8. The CDR3, as DNA: TGTGCCAGCAGCCCGAGGACAGGGCTTGACAATGAGCAGTTCTTC. Translating gives CASSPRTGLDNEQFF.

This rearrangement joins TRBV6-2 or TRBV6-3 to TRBJ1-6; D is perhaps TRBD1 (6 bases). Germline CDR1 MNHEY, CDR2 SVGEGT. Trimming pared 2 bases from V and 8 bases from J, leaving 13 bases between. The CDR3 extends over 15 amino acids. This CDR3 reads CASSYVGASHSPLHF. CDR3 sequence (DNA): TGTGCCAGCAGTTACGTGGGGGCGTCCCATTCACCCCTCCACTTT.

The chain uses TRBV19 and TRBJ2-3; possibly TRBD2 for D (6 bases). Trimming stripped 2 bases from V and 0 bases from J, with 9 bases between. CDR1 is LNHDA, CDR2 SQIVND, per germline (reference sequence). This CDR3 comprises 15 residues. The CDR3 DNA reads TGTGCCAGTAGTATACGGGGGACTAGCACAGATACGCAGTATTTT. Translating it yields CASSIRGTSTDTQYF.

This clone has only one observation. The V and J genes are TRBV28 and TRBJ1-1; a weak D match, TRBD1 (6 bases). V lost 6 bases and J 5 bases, leaving 13 bases between the germline ends. CDR1 is MDHEN and CDR2 is SYDVKM in the germline V gene. The CDR3 runs 13 residues. CDR3 DNA sequence: TGTGCCAGCAGGGGATCAGGGGTGACTGAAGCTTTCTTT. Its translation is CASRGSGVTEAFF.

The rearrangement links TRBV19 to TRBJ2-7, with 11 bases aligning to TRBD2. Germline CDR1 reads LNHDA; CDR2 reads SQIVND (reference sequence). The CDR3 spans 14 residues. V lost 5 bases and J lost 3; bases outside the gene matches: 3. In DNA form, the CDR3 reads TGTGCCAGTAGTGACACTAGCGGGAGCTACGAGCAGTACTTC. Encoded protein: CASSDTSGSYEQYF.

The V gene is TRBV19, the J gene TRBJ1-5; D gene unclear. There are 15 residues in the CDR3. Looked up from germline, CDR1 is LNHDA and CDR2 is SQIVND (reference sequence). With 7 bases removed from V and 9 bases from J, the gap between germline ends came to 22 bases. CDR3 sequence: CASTPGQPGNGPQHF. The DNA of the CDR3 is TGTGCCAGTACCCCGGGCCAGCCTGGCAATGGGCCCCAGCATTTT.

This rearrangement joins TRBV3-1 (or the pseudogene TRBV3-2) to TRBJ1-2; tentatively, D is TRBD1 (6 bases). The V and J ends lost 0 bases and 8 bases respectively, with 13 bases between them. CDR1 and CDR2 from the germline V gene are LGHDT and YNNKEL (reference sequence). This CDR3 is built from 14 residues. The CDR3 coding sequence is TGTGCCAGCAGCCAAGAGGGTGGGGGCGGCGGCTACACCTTC. Its translation: CASSQEGGGGGYTF.

CDR3 sequence: CASSPPSYATGTGPMINTGELFF. In nucleotides, the CDR3 is TGCGCCAGCAGCCCCCCTTCTTACGCGACAGGCACAGGCCCCATGATTAACACCGGGGAGCTGTTTTTT. The genes are TRBV5-1 and TRBJ2-2; possible D gene TRBD1, 6 bases. Germline CDR1 SGHRS, CDR2 YFSETQ. CDR3 length: 23 residues. Trimming shortened V by 4 bases and J by 2 bases, and 36 bases separated the two germline ends.

This chain uses TRBV19 with TRBJ1-1; D is possibly TRBD1 (6 bases). Germline V gives CDR1 LNHDA, CDR2 SQIVND (reference sequence). V was clipped by 2 bases and J by 4 bases, with 20 bases between them. The CDR3 consists of 17 residues. This CDR3 reads CASSIPVISGRGTEAFF. For the CDR3, the DNA is TGTGCCAGTAGTATACCTGTGATTTCCGGCAGGGGCACTGAAGCTTTCTTT.

The chain couples TRBV27 to TRBJ1-5; 8 bases map to TRBD1. CDR1 is MNHEY and CDR2 is SMNVEV in the germline V gene (reference sequence). The CDR3 has 16 residues. V lost 6 bases to trimming and J lost 2 bases; unmatched junction nucleotides: 9. CDR3 in amino acids: CASSSGTGGGNQPQHF. Here the CDR3 DNA reads TGTGCCAGCAGCTCCGGGACAGGTGGCGGCAATCAGCCCCAGCATTTT.